The 27 T cell receptor beta chains below were found in one sample sequenced in a study of PD-L1 blockade in urothelial cancer (dated by TCRdb to the late 2010s). The library came from the immunoSEQ multiplex PCR assay. This immuneACCESS table, as held by TCRdb, lists in-frame sequences with V and J called but not all clones. Of the missing ones, under half trace to an unresolved V gene in checked studies; the others have no known cause. In all, the sample holds some 79,000 clones, and 82% of those were seen once. The biggest ten clones account for 9.5% of the sample. Source: PBMCs, taken around atezolizumab (anti-PD-L1) treatment. These receptors were taken from a man in his 70s with urothelial cancer.

The rearrangement links TRBV2 to TRBJ2-7, with TRBD2 identical over 9 bases. The junction had 6 bases not matched to a gene; V was cut back by 6 bases and J by 0 bases. Germline loops: CDR1 SNHLY, CDR2 FYNNEI. This CDR3 is built from 15 residues. The CDR3 DNA is TGTGCCAGCAGGAAGGGTAGCGGGGGCTCCTACGAGCAGTACTTC. Its translation: CASRKGSGGSYEQYF.

This chain links TRBV7-6 with TRBJ2-5, with a tentative D call TRBD2 (5 bases). The CDR3 runs 14 residues. Germline loops: CDR1 SGHVS, CDR2 FNYEAQ. Deletions cut 5 bases from V and 4 bases from J, with 14 bases between. Written as DNA, the CDR3 is TGTGCCAGCAGCGGCCCGGGGAACGGAGAGACCCAGTACTTC. Protein sequence: CASSGPGNGETQYF.

The chain carries TRBV6-5 and TRBJ2-3, with D possibly being TRBD2 (5 bases). Germline lookup yields CDR1 MNHEY and CDR2 SVGAGI. Deletions cut 10 bases from V and 6 bases from J, with 17 bases between. CDR3 length: 13 residues. The CDR3 loop is CATKEGPDDTQYF. DNA for the CDR3: TGTGCCACAAAAGAGGGCCCCGATGATACGCAGTATTTT.

V and J are TRBV7-9 and TRBJ2-1; 7 bases are a match to TRBD1. V lost 5 bases and J lost 12; bases outside the gene matches: 16. The CDR3 has 15 amino acids. Looked up from germline, CDR1 is SEHNR and CDR2 is FQNEAQ (reference sequence). The CDR3 reads CASSRDSPVSRGQFF. The CDR3 DNA reads as TGTGCCAGCAGCCGGGACAGCCCCGTCTCCAGGGGGCAGTTCTTC.

J is TRBJ2-7 and V is TRBV18; 9 nucleotides align to TRBD1. CDR1 and CDR2 from the germline V gene are KGHSH and LQKENI. After removal of 2 bases from V and 6 bases from J, the junction contained 5 bases not matched to a gene. The CDR3 is made up of 14 amino acids. The CDR3 sequence: CASSPAGTGSEQYF. In DNA form, the CDR3 reads TGTGCCAGCTCACCAGCCGGGACAGGGAGCGAGCAGTACTTC.

The rearrangement uses TRBV15 and TRBJ2-2, with 7 positions matching TRBD1. This CDR3 region has 16 residues. The germline V gene encodes CDR1 LNHNV and CDR2 YYDKDF (reference sequence). The J segment lost 5 bases and the V segment lost 1 base, leaving 7 bases of the junction unmatched. CDR3 protein: CATSRGRGRGTGELFF. In DNA form, the CDR3 reads TGTGCCACCAGCAGAGGCAGGGGCAGGGGGACCGGGGAGCTGTTTTTT.

The CDR3 DNA reads TGTGCCAGCTCACCACAGGGGGGGCGAAGCGAGCAGTACTTC. Residues: CASSPQGGRSEQYF. This sequence joins TRBV18 and TRBJ2-7; perhaps TRBD2 as D (7 bases). The V gene lost 1 base and the J gene lost 6 bases, with 13 bases spanning the gap. CDR3 length: 14 amino acids. Germline V gene sequence: CDR1 KGHSH, CDR2 LQKENI. Based on the CDR3 plus reference TRBV18 and TRBJ2-7, the full variable domain is NAGVMQNPRHLVRRRGQEARLRCSPMKGHSHVYWYRQLPEEGLKFMVYLQKENIIDESGMPKERFSAEFPKEGPSILRIQQVVRGDSAAYFCASSPQGGRSEQYFGPGTRLTVT.

V and J are TRBV19 and TRBJ1-2; D gene ambiguous. V lost 3 bases, J lost 0 bases, and 11 bases lay in between. Germline V gene lookup returns CDR1 LNHDA and CDR2 SQIVND (reference sequence). The CDR3 consists of 15 residues. For the CDR3, the DNA is TGTGCCAGTAGTATTGGACTCCTTGCTAACTATGGCTACACCTTC. This sequence encodes CASSIGLLANYGYTF.

This chain joins TRBV6-5 and TRBJ2-7, with TRBD1 matching 8 bases. The CDR3 length is 15 residues. The germline gives CDR1 MNHEY, CDR2 SVGAGI. V was clipped by 0 bases and J by 3 bases; unmatched bases: 4. The CDR3 loop reads CASSYSGTGLYEQYF. DNA of the CDR3: TGTGCCAGCAGTTACTCGGGGACAGGACTCTACGAGCAGTACTTC.

V gene TRBV10-3 combines with J gene TRBJ2-2, with 9 bases lining up with TRBD1. In germline, CDR1 is ENHRY, CDR2 SYGVKD. Trimming removed 6 bases from V and 3 bases from J; junction bases left unmatched: 5. This CDR3 is 15 amino acids long. CDR3 sequence: CAIREGTGYTGELFF. CDR3 in DNA: TGTGCCATCAGAGAGGGGACAGGGTACACCGGGGAGCTGTTTTTT.

V usage is TRBV18 and J usage is TRBJ2-2, with a weak D call TRBD1 (6 bases). CDR3 length: 16 amino acids. Germline V gene data show CDR1 as KGHSH and CDR2 as LQKENI. Trimming removed 0 bases from V and 1 base from J, with 9 bases in between. The CDR3 sequence: CASSPPGTQNTGELFF. CDR3 DNA: TGTGCCAGCTCACCACCCGGGACACAGAACACCGGGGAGCTGTTTTTT.

V gene TRBV11-2 combines with J gene TRBJ2-6; D is uncertain. Looked up from germline, CDR1 is SGHAT and CDR2 is FQNNGV. The CDR3 length is 17 residues. The ends were cut back, 0 bases at V and 4 bases at J, with 13 bases in the middle. CDR3: CASSLDWQVSGANVLTF. CDR3 bases: TGTGCCAGCAGCTTAGATTGGCAGGTCTCCGGGGCCAACGTCCTGACTTTC.

The chain is built from TRBV7-2 and TRBJ2-3; no reliable D call. Germline V CDR1 and CDR2: SGHTA, FQGNSA. Trimming cost V 1 base and J 4 bases, with 6 bases left between them. The CDR3 contains 13 residues. Here the CDR3 DNA reads TGTGCCAGCAGCTTAGGGTCAGCAGATACGCAGTATTTT. It translates to CASSLGSADTQYF.

The J gene is TRBJ2-1, the V gene TRBV19, with 8 bases identical to TRBD2. The CDR3 length is 14 residues. With V trimmed by 7 bases and J by 6 bases, 8 bases remained unmatched. In germline, CDR1 is LNHDA, CDR2 SQIVND (reference sequence). The chain's CDR3 is CASTQRGLVNEQFF. The CDR3 DNA sequence: TGTGCCAGTACCCAAAGGGGACTAGTCAATGAGCAGTTCTTC.

The rearrangement joins TRBV4-2 to TRBJ2-1, with 9 bases fitting TRBD1. From germline, CDR1 is LGHNA and CDR2 YNFKEQ. Trimming cost V 1 base and J 6 bases; bases outside gene matches: 4. The CDR3 extends over 15 amino acids. Written as DNA, the CDR3 is TGTGCCAGCAGCCAAGTCGGGACAGGGATCAATGAGCAGTTCTTC. This codes for CASSQVGTGINEQFF.

The chain couples TRBV30 to TRBJ2-2; 8 bases map to TRBD2. Losses at the gene ends were 0 bases for V and 7 bases for J; bases not matched to a gene: 7. Germline loops: CDR1 GTSNPN, CDR2 SVGIG (reference sequence). The CDR3 is made up of 15 amino acids. CDR3: CAWSVAGGGVGELFF. Written as DNA, the CDR3 is TGTGCCTGGAGTGTGGCGGGGGGTGGTGTCGGGGAGCTGTTTTTT. The complete variable domain, with remaining parts taken from reference TRBV30 and TRBJ2-2, reads SQTIHQWPATLVQPVGSPLSLECTVEGTSNPNLYWYRQAAGRGLQLLFYSVGIGQISSEVPQNLSASRPQDRQFILSSKKLLLSDSGFYLCAWSVAGGGVGELFFGEGSRLTVL.

This rearrangement joins TRBV7-2 to TRBJ2-5; 14 nucleotides agree with TRBD2. J gave up 5 bases and V 5 bases, and 7 bases lay outside the gene matches. CDR1 and CDR2 from the germline V gene are SGHTA and FQGNSA. CDR3 length equals 16 residues. The CDR3, as DNA: TGTGCCAGCAGCACCAGACTAGCGGGGGGGAGCGAGACCCAGTACTTC. It yields the protein CASSTRLAGGSETQYF.

The chain couples TRBV7-8 to TRBJ1-5, with a tentative D call TRBD1 (5 bases). The CDR3 has 16 residues. Germline V gene data show CDR1 as SGHVS and CDR2 as FQNEAQ. The V end lost 5 bases, the J end lost 3 bases, and 17 bases lay between the germline ends. CDR3 residues: CASSPAVHRSNQPQHF. Here the CDR3 DNA reads TGTGCCAGCAGCCCGGCAGTTCACAGGTCCAATCAGCCCCAGCATTTT.

V gene TRBV5-5 combines with J gene TRBJ2-4; maybe TRBD2 (6 bases). The CDR3 is made up of 16 amino acids. With 4 bases removed from V and 0 bases from J, the gap between germline ends came to 14 bases. CDR1 is SGHKS, CDR2 YYEKEE, per germline (reference sequence). The CDR3 coding sequence is TGTGCCAGCAGCCCGGGACTTTTTGAAGCCAAAAACATTCAGTACTTC. Amino acid sequence: CASSPGLFEAKNIQYF.

The gene calls are TRBV13 and TRBJ1-1; D not resolved. Trimming removed 4 bases at V and 5 bases at J, with 8 bases between. The length of the CDR3 is 12 residues. The germline gives CDR1 PRHDT, CDR2 FYEKMQ (reference sequence). Here the CDR3 DNA reads TGTGCCAGCAGCTCATCCGGGACTGAAGCTTTCTTT. This gives the protein CASSSSGTEAFF.

V usage is TRBV30 and J usage is TRBJ2-7, with 9 bases identical to TRBD2. The CDR3 is 14 amino acids. The germline CDR1 and CDR2 sequences are GTSNPN and SVGIG (reference sequence). V was pared by 5 bases and J by 0 bases, with 5 bases of the junction left unmatched. CDR3 in amino acids: CAWSAGGSSYEQYF. CDR3 bases: TGTGCCTGGTCGGCGGGAGGGTCCTCCTACGAGCAGTACTTC.

This clone turned up a few times. The genes are TRBV10-3 and TRBJ1-1; no firm D call. Trimming shortened V by 8 bases and J by 3 bases, and 16 bases separated the two germline ends. Germline CDR1 ENHRY, CDR2 SYGVKD. CDR3 length: 14 residues. As DNA, the CDR3 is TGTGCCATCCGGCTTTCGGGGTCGGACACTGAAGCTTTCTTT. Its translation: CAIRLSGSDTEAFF.

This clone was seen just once. CDR3 loop: CASSLELASYEQYF. CDR3 nucleotide sequence: TGTGCCAGCAGCTTGGAGCTAGCGAGCTACGAGCAGTACTTC. This rearrangement joins TRBV5-5 to TRBJ2-7; D possibly corresponds to TRBD2 (6 bases). Trimming shortened V by 0 bases and J by 3 bases, and 10 bases separated the two germline ends. Germline loops: CDR1 SGHKS, CDR2 YYEKEE (reference sequence). The CDR3 is made up of 14 amino acids.

This rearrangement joins TRBV7-6 to TRBJ2-5; D uncertain. Germline V gene lookup returns CDR1 SGHVS and CDR2 FNYEAQ. Trimming left V 0 bases short and J 4 bases short, with 9 bases between. There are 14 residues in the CDR3. CDR3 in DNA: TGTGCCAGCAGCTTAGCGCTAAAGTCAGAGACCCAGTACTTC. Its translation: CASSLALKSETQYF.

V is TRBV5-1 and J is TRBJ1-2, with TRBD1 matching 9 bases. J gave up 8 bases and V 4 bases, and 6 bases lay outside the gene matches. The CDR3 totals 13 residues. CDR1 SGHRS and CDR2 YFSETQ come from the germline V gene. The CDR3: CASSLGQGSGYTF. In DNA form, the CDR3 reads TGCGCCAGCAGCCTAGGACAGGGGAGCGGCTACACCTTC.

CDR3 nucleotide sequence: TGTGCCAGCGGAAAAGGACAGGGCAGGGAAGATACGCAGTATTTT. This sequence encodes CASGKGQGREDTQYF. V gene TRBV7-8 combines with J gene TRBJ2-3; 8 nucleotides line up with TRBD1. Losses at the gene ends were 8 bases for V and 5 bases for J; bases not matched to a gene: 12. The germline CDR1 and CDR2 sequences are SGHVS and FQNEAQ. The CDR3 consists of 15 residues.

This chain joins TRBV2 and TRBJ1-5, with a weak D call TRBD1 (6 bases). Looked up from germline, CDR1 is SNHLY and CDR2 is FYNNEI. This CDR3 is built from 15 residues. The V and J ends lost 6 bases and 3 bases respectively, with 15 bases between them. The CDR3 DNA reads as TGTGCCAGCAGGTCGGCAGGGGATGTCAATCAGCCCCAGCATTTT. Encoded protein: CASRSAGDVNQPQHF.